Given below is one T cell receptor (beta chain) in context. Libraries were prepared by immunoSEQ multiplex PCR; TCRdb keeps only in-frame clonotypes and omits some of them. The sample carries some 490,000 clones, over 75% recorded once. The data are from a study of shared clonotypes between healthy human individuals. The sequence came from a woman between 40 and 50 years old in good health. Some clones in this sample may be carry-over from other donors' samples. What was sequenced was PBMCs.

CDR3 in amino acids: CASSSPQGNTGELFF. Here the CDR3 DNA reads TGCGCCAGCAGCTCGCCTCAGGGGAACACCGGGGAGCTGTTTTTT. The chain employs TRBV5-1 and TRBJ2-2, with D possibly TRBD1 on 5 matching bases. Trimming left V 3 bases short and J 1 base short, with 10 bases between. The CDR3 spans 15 residues. The germline V gene encodes CDR1 SGHRS and CDR2 YFSETQ. The whole variable domain, filled in from reference TRBV5-1 and TRBJ2-2, reads KAGVTQTPRYLIKTRGQQVTLSCSPISGHRSVSWYQQTPGQGLQFLFEYFSETQRNKGNFPGRFSGRQFSNSRSEMNVSTLELGDSALYLCASSSPQGNTGELFFGEGSRLTVL.